This passage covers 17 T cell receptor beta chains from one sample sequenced in a study of early T cells in non-severe SARS-CoV-2 infection. TCRdb ran MiXCR on the 5' RACE reads and lists one entry per CDR3 protein. The repertoire holds around 70,000 distinct CDR3 sequences, with approximately 9.1% as singletons. Sequences were obtained from whole blood. The receptors originated from an adult who was a healthcare worker with PCR-confirmed SARS-CoV-2 infection or an uninfected control (not recorded which).

Many counts were recorded for this clonotype. V gene TRBV11-1 combines with J gene TRBJ2-1; 7 bases fit TRBD1. CDR3 length: 19 amino acids. V lost 1 base to trimming and J lost 8 bases; unmatched junction nucleotides: 20. The germline V gene encodes CDR1 SGHAT and CDR2 FQDESV (reference sequence). The CDR3 nucleotides read TGTGCCAGCAGCTTAGGGGAAGGGGGCACTAAAGCAGGAAAGTATGAGCAGTTCTTC. Its translation: CASSLGEGGTKAGKYEQFF.

This clonotype was observed many times. The genes are TRBV29-1 and TRBJ2-3, with unresolved D. CDR3 length: 12 amino acids. Deletions cut 3 bases from V and 4 bases from J, with 8 bases between. The germline V gene has CDR1 SQVTM and CDR2 ANQGSEA. Here the CDR3 DNA reads TGCAGCGTTGAGGTCGGGTCAGATACGCAGTATTTT. It yields the protein CSVEVGSDTQYF.

This clonotype was observed many times. The rearrangement links TRBV30 to TRBJ1-3; D unresolved. The V end lost 3 bases, the J end lost 0 bases, and 15 bases lay between the germline ends. Germline CDR1 reads GTSNPN; CDR2 reads SVGIG (reference sequence). The CDR3 runs to 16 residues. The CDR3 DNA is TGTGCCTGGAGCCGAGATAGGGTCCCCTCTGGAAACACCATATATTTT. This codes for CAWSRDRVPSGNTIYF.

This clonotype was picked up a small number of times. The chain has TRBV7-2 and TRBJ2-4, with D tentatively TRBD1 (5 bases). V was clipped by 2 bases and J by 5 bases, with 7 bases between them. CDR1 SGHTA and CDR2 FQGNSA come from the germline V gene. The CDR3 runs 13 residues. CDR3 region: CASSLRGQNIQYF. CDR3 bases: TGTGCCAGCAGCTTAAGGGGTCAAAACATTCAGTACTTC.

This clonotype appeared many times. The J gene is TRBJ2-5, the V gene TRBV20-1, with 9 bases aligning to TRBD1. From germline, CDR1 is DFQATT and CDR2 SNEGSKA (reference sequence). The CDR3 is made up of 12 amino acids. The J segment lost 3 bases and the V segment lost 6 bases, leaving 2 bases of the junction unmatched. The CDR3 sequence: CSARDREETQYF. Written as DNA, the CDR3 is TGCAGTGCCAGGGACAGGGAAGAGACCCAGTACTTC.

This clonotype occurred many times. This chain uses TRBV6-4 with TRBJ2-1, with no clear D. CDR1 is MRHNA and CDR2 is SNTAGT in the germline V gene. CDR3 length equals 13 residues. The V gene lost 0 bases and the J gene lost 6 bases, with 6 bases spanning the gap. The chain's CDR3 is CASSDSSVNEQFF. The CDR3 region has the DNA TGTGCCAGCAGTGACTCCTCCGTCAATGAGCAGTTCTTC.

The chain links TRBV28 to TRBJ2-7, with D possibly being TRBD1 (5 bases). Germline CDR1 is MDHEN and CDR2 is SYDVKM. The CDR3 has 13 amino acids. Trimming cost V 6 bases and J 5 bases, with 14 bases left between them. This chain's CDR3 is CASRTRGDDEQYF. The CDR3 DNA reads TGTGCCAGCAGAACAAGGGGTGACGACGAGCAGTACTTC.

This clonotype was observed a single time. J is TRBJ2-6 and V is TRBV6-5; possible D gene TRBD2, 7 bases. The V gene's germline CDR1 is MNHEY and CDR2 SVGAGI. With 2 bases removed from V and 4 bases from J, the gap between germline ends came to 12 bases. The CDR3 has 16 residues. CDR3 protein: CASSYGRGPGANVLTF. CDR3 bases: TGTGCCAGCAGTTACGGGCGGGGGCCGGGGGCCAACGTCCTGACTTTC.

This clonotype was seen only a few times. The chain is built from TRBV30 and TRBJ2-5; 7 bases match TRBD2. In germline, CDR1 is GTSNPN, CDR2 SVGIG (reference sequence). Trimming at V came to 3 bases and at J to 4 bases, leaving 14 bases not matched to a gene. The CDR3 consists of 16 residues. The CDR3 loop is CAWRGMRESLGETQYF. As DNA, the CDR3 is TGTGCCTGGAGGGGCATGCGGGAGAGTCTGGGAGAGACCCAGTACTTC. The full variable domain, in which reference TRBV30 and TRBJ2-5 provide the parts outside the CDR3, is SQTIHQWPATLVQPVGSPLSLECTVEGTSNPNLYWYRQAAGRGLQLLFYSVGIGQISSEVPQNLSASRPQDRQFILSSKKLLLSDSGFYLCAWRGMRESLGETQYFGPGTRLLVL.

The chain is built from TRBV7-2 and TRBJ2-3, with D perhaps matching TRBD2 (6 bases). The CDR3 extends over 15 amino acids. Germline CDR1 SGHTA, CDR2 FQGNSA. Trimming removed 6 bases at V and 3 bases at J, with 16 bases between. The CDR3 nucleotides read TGTGCCAGCAGATCGTATCTAGCGTCAACAGATACGCAGTATTTT. Translating it yields CASRSYLASTDTQYF.

This clonotype was detected a few times. The chain links TRBV29-1 to TRBJ2-7; D gene unclear. Germline V gene data show CDR1 as SQVTM and CDR2 as ANQGSEA. CDR3 length equals 13 residues. V was pared by 4 bases and J by 0 bases, with 10 bases between. CDR3 sequence reads: CSVGPGNSYEQYF. In nucleotides, the CDR3 is TGCAGCGTTGGGCCAGGCAACTCCTACGAGCAGTACTTC.

This rearrangement joins TRBV6-6 to TRBJ2-1; TRBD2 matches 8 bases. The trim removed 2 bases at V and 0 bases at J, leaving 12 bases unmatched. The CDR3 has 19 residues. Germline V gene sequence: CDR1 MNHNY, CDR2 SVGAGI (reference sequence). This CDR3 reads CASSYRTPQRGSSYNEQFF. CDR3 sequence (DNA): TGTGCCAGCAGTTACCGCACCCCTCAGCGGGGGAGCTCCTACAATGAGCAGTTCTTC.

This clonotype came up a few times. V and J are TRBV18 and TRBJ2-3; the D gene is possibly TRBD2 (6 bases). The CDR3 spans 19 residues. Trimming removed 3 bases at V and 0 bases at J, with 22 bases between. CDR1 is KGHSH, CDR2 LQKENI, per germline. The CDR3 spells CASSPGGGRGPMSTDTQYF. CDR3 sequence (DNA): TGTGCCAGCTCACCGGGCGGAGGGAGAGGCCCGATGAGCACAGATACGCAGTATTTT.

This clonotype was detected only a few times. V usage is TRBV5-1 and J usage is TRBJ2-5; D might be TRBD1 (6 bases). V was cut by 4 bases and J by 2 bases, with 12 bases left in between. The length of the CDR3 is 14 residues. Per germline, CDR1 SGHRS and CDR2 YFSETQ. The CDR3 sequence is CASSGYRVQETQYF. In DNA form, the CDR3 reads TGCGCCAGCAGCGGTTACAGGGTTCAAGAGACCCAGTACTTC.

This clonotype showed up many times. The chain uses TRBV4-2 and TRBJ2-3, with TRBD2 matching over 8 bases. CDR3 size: 18 residues. Germline CDR1 reads LGHNA; CDR2 reads YNFKEQ. V shed 0 bases, J shed 2 bases, and the junction held 10 bases outside the gene matches. The CDR3 DNA reads TGTGCCAGCAGCCAAGAGGTTCGAATAGCGGGATACACAGATACGCAGTATTTT. Residues: CASSQEVRIAGYTDTQYF.

Many counts were recorded for this clonotype. The chain has TRBV18 and TRBJ1-4, with D uncertain. There are 13 residues in the CDR3. V lost 2 bases and J 8 bases, leaving 9 bases between the germline ends. CDR1 and CDR2 (germline): KGHSH, LQKENI. The CDR3 spells CASSPKGDEKLFF. Here the CDR3 DNA reads TGTGCCAGCTCACCAAAGGGCGACGAAAAACTGTTTTTT.

The CDR3 spells CSAGGQDRLGAFF. The CDR3, as DNA: TGCAGCGCAGGGGGACAGGACCGATTGGGGGCTTTCTTT. The chain carries TRBV29-1 and TRBJ1-1, with 8 bases lining up with TRBD1. Germline V CDR1 and CDR2: SQVTM, ANQGSEA. Unmatched junction bases numbered 15, after V lost 7 bases and J lost 11 bases. This CDR3 has 13 amino acids. The whole variable domain, filled in from reference TRBV29-1 and TRBJ1-1, reads SAVISQKPSRDICQRGTSLTIQCQVDSQVTMMFWYRQQPGQSLTLIATANQGSEATYESGFVIDKFPISRPNLTFSTLTVSNMSPEDSSIYLCSAGGQDRLGAFFGQGTRLTVV.